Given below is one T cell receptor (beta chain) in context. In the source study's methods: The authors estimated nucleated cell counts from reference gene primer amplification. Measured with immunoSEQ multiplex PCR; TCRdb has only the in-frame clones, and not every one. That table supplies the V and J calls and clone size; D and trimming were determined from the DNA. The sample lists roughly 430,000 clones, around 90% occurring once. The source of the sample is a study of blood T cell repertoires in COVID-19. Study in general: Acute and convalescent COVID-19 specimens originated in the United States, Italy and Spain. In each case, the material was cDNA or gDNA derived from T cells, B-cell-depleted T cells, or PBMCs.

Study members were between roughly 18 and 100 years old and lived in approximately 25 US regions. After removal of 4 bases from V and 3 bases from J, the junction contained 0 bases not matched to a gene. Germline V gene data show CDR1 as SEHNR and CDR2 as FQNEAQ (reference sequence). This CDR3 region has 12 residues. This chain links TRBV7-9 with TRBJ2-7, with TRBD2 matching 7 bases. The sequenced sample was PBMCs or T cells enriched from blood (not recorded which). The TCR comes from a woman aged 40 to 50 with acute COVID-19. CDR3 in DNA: TGTGCCAGCAGCTGGGACTACTACGAGCAGTACTTC. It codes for CASSWDYYEQYF.